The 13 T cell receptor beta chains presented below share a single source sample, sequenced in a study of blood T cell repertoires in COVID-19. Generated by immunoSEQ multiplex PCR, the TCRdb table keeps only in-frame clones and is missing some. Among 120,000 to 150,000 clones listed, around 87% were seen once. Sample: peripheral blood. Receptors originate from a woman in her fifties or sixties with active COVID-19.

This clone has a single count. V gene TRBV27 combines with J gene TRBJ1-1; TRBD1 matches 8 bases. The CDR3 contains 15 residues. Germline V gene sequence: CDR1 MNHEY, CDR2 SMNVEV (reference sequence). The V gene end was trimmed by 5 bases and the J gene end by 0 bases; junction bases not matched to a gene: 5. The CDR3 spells CASSPWTGMNTEAFF. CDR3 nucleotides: TGTGCCAGCAGTCCCTGGACAGGGATGAACACTGAAGCTTTCTTT.

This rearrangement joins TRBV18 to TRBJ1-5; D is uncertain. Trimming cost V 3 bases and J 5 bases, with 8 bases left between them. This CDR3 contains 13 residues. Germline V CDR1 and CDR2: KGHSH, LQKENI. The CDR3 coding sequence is TGTGCCAGCTCACCTAGTAGTGATCAGCCCCAGCATTTT. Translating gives CASSPSSDQPQHF.

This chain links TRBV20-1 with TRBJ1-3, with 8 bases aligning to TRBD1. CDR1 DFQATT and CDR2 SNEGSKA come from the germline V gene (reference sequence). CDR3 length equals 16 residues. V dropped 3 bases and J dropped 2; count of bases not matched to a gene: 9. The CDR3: CSASGLQGDPGNTIYF. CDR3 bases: TGCAGTGCTAGTGGGTTACAGGGGGATCCTGGAAACACCATATATTTT.

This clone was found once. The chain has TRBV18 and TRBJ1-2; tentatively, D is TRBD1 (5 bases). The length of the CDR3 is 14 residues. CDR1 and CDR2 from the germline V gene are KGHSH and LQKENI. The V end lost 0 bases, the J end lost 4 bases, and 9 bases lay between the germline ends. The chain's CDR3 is CASSPPSGGYGYTF. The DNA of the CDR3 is TGTGCCAGCTCACCACCATCGGGGGGCTATGGCTACACCTTC.

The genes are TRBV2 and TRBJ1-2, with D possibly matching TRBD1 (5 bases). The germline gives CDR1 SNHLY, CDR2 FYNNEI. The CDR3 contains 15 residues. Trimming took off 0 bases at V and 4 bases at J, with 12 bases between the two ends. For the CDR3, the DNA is TGTGCCAGCAGTGAAGCGGGCAGGGTGTTCTATGGCTACACCTTC. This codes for CASSEAGRVFYGYTF.

The CDR3 DNA sequence: TGTGCCAGTAGTATTGGACAGGTCTATCAGCCCCAGCATTTT. This translates into CASSIGQVYQPQHF. V and J are TRBV19 and TRBJ1-5, with 7 bases that match TRBD1. Germline V gene sequence: CDR1 LNHDA, CDR2 SQIVND (reference sequence). V lost 3 bases and J lost 5; bases outside the gene matches: 4. The CDR3 is 14 residues long.

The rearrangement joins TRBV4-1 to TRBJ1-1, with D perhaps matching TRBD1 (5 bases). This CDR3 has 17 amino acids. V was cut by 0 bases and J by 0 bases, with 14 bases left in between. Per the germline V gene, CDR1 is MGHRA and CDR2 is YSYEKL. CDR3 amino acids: CASSQDVVGLMNTEAFF. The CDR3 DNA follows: TGCGCCAGCAGCCAAGATGTGGTGGGGCTCATGAACACTGAAGCTTTCTTT.

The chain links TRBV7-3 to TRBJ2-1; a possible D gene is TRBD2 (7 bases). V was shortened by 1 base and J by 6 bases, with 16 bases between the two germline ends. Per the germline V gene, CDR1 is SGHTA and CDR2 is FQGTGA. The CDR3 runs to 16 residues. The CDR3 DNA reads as TGTGCCAGCAGCTTAAGCGGGGGCAGACTTAGCAATGAGCAGTTCTTC. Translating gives CASSLSGGRLSNEQFF.

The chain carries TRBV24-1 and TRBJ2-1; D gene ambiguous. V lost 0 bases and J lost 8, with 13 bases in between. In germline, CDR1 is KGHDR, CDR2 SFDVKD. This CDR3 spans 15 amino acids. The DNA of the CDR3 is TGTGCCACCAGTGATTTGCTGTCGGTCATCCATGAGCAGTTCTTC. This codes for CATSDLLSVIHEQFF.

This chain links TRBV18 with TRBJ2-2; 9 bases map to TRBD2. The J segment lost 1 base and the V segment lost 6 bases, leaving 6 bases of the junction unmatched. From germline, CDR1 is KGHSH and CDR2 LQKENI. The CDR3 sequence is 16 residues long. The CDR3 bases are TGTGCCAGCTCCCTAACGACTAGCGGGAACACCGGGGAGCTGTTTTTT. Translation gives CASSLTTSGNTGELFF.

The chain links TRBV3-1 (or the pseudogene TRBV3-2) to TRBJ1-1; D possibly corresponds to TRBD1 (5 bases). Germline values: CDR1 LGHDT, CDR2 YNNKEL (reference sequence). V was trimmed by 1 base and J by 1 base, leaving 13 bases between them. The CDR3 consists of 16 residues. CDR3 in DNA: TGTGCCAGCAGCCAAGGAGCGGGACTTGGGAACACTGAAGCTTTCTTT. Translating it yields CASSQGAGLGNTEAFF.

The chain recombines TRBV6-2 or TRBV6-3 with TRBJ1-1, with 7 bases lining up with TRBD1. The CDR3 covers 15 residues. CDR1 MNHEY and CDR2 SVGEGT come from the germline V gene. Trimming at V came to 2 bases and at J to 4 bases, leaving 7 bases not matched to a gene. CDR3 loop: CASSYLTGATTEAFF. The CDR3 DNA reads TGTGCCAGCAGTTACCTTACAGGGGCCACCACTGAAGCTTTCTTT.

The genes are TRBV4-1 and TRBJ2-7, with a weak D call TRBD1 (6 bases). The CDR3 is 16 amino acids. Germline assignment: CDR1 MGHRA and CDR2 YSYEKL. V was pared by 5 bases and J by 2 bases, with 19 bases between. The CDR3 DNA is TGCGCCAGCAGCTTCCGACAGGACCCGGAGGCCTACGAGCAGTACTTC. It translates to CASSFRQDPEAYEQYF.